The 9 T cell receptor beta chains in this list originate from one sample, sequenced in a study of blood T cell repertoires in COVID-19. Measured with immunoSEQ multiplex PCR; TCRdb has only the in-frame clones, and not every one. The data contain a few hundred thousand clones, around 86% of them singletons. The sequenced material came from peripheral blood. The origin of the receptors is a woman aged 30 to 39 who had recovered from COVID-19.

The chain employs TRBV2 and TRBJ2-2; possible D gene TRBD2, 5 bases. This CDR3 is built from 10 residues. V was cut by 8 bases and J by 7 bases, with 5 bases left in between. Germline assignment: CDR1 SNHLY and CDR2 FYNNEI. The chain's CDR3 is CASGSGELFF. The CDR3 nucleotides read TGTGCCAGCGGGAGCGGGGAGCTGTTTTTT.

V gene TRBV2 combines with J gene TRBJ1-5; D ambiguous. Trimming took 2 bases from V and 6 from J, leaving 8 bases between them. This CDR3 is 13 amino acids long. Germline V gene sequence: CDR1 SNHLY, CDR2 FYNNEI. The CDR3 loop reads CASSELSSQPQHF. The CDR3 DNA sequence: TGTGCCAGCAGTGAATTATCTTCTCAGCCCCAGCATTTT.

The chain recombines TRBV5-6 with TRBJ2-3; D is perhaps TRBD1 (5 bases). V was trimmed by 2 bases and J by 2 bases, leaving 12 bases between them. The CDR3 has 15 residues. Germline V gene lookup returns CDR1 SGHDT and CDR2 YYEEEE. For the CDR3, the DNA is TGTGCCAGCAGCTTACGAGACAGTTACACAGATACGCAGTATTTT. Protein product: CASSLRDSYTDTQYF.

For this clone: A junction end diverges from the germline sequence, so it may reflect a read error. This rearrangement joins TRBV20-1 to TRBJ1-2, with TRBD1 as a possible D gene (6 bases). The CDR3 runs 10 residues. Germline V gene lookup returns CDR1 DFQATT and CDR2 SNEGSKA (reference sequence). CDR3 protein: CSALTTDRIF. CDR3 in DNA: TGCAGTGCTCTTACTACAGACAGGATCTTC.

In this sample, this clone turned up once. The chain couples TRBV5-6 to TRBJ2-6; D possibly corresponds to TRBD2 (5 bases). The CDR3 runs 16 residues. Germline CDR1 is SGHDT and CDR2 is YYEEEE. With 0 bases removed from V and 4 bases from J, the gap between germline ends came to 11 bases. The CDR3 sequence: CASSLGLGSGANVLTF. CDR3 sequence (DNA): TGTGCCAGCAGCTTGGGTCTAGGGAGCGGGGCCAACGTCCTGACTTTC.

This chain connects TRBV4-3 to TRBJ2-1; 9 bases line up with TRBD1. J was trimmed by 9 bases and V by 0 bases; bases with no gene match: 9. Germline V lookup: CDR1 LGHNA, CDR2 YSLEER. This CDR3 has 16 residues. CDR3 coding DNA: TGCGCCAGCAGCCAAGATAGAGGGACAGGGATCAGTGAGCAGTTCTTC. This gives the protein CASSQDRGTGISEQFF.

Written as DNA, the CDR3 is TGTGCCAGCAGCCGTGGGGGGAGCGGGAGTCCCTACGAGCAGTACTTC. Encoded protein: CASSRGGSGSPYEQYF. This chain connects TRBV28 to TRBJ2-7, with 8 bases aligning to TRBD2. V lost 6 bases to trimming and J lost 2 bases; unmatched junction nucleotides: 12. The CDR3 has 16 residues. Germline-derived CDR1 and CDR2 are MDHEN and SYDVKM. Complete variable domain (other parts from reference TRBV28 and TRBJ2-7): DVKVTQSSRYLVKRTGEKVFLECVQDMDHENMFWYRQDPGLGLRLIYFSYDVKMKEKGDIPEGYSVSREKKERFSLILESASTNQTSMYLCASSRGGSGSPYEQYFGPGTRLTVT.

The genes are TRBV6-5 and TRBJ1-1; TRBD1 is a possible D gene (5 bases). Germline V gene sequence: CDR1 MNHEY, CDR2 SVGAGI. The CDR3 runs to 14 residues. Deletions cut 2 bases from V and 1 base from J, with 8 bases between. The CDR3 sequence is CASSYDSPNTEAFF. The CDR3 DNA is TGTGCCAGCAGTTACGACAGCCCGAACACTGAAGCTTTCTTT.

The CDR3 DNA is TGTGCCAGCACAGCGGACAGGGCTTGTGATGGCTACACCTTC. It is translated as CASTADRACDGYTF. This rearrangement joins TRBV21-1 to TRBJ1-2; the table's D call of TRBD1 was not tested on the DNA. TRBV21-1 is tagged as a pseudogene. The CDR3 runs 14 residues.